This TCR beta chain was retrieved from a study of human T cells and chemical hapten exposure. Time point in this sample: pre-sensitization, week 0. Treatment here: therapeutic diphenylcyclopropenone sensitization with weekly scalp DPC. Germline CDR1 and CDR2: SGHAT and FQDESV (reference sequence). The CDR3 length is 12 residues. Trimming removed 5 bases from V and 2 bases from J, with 7 bases in between. TCRdb re-analysed the RACE reads in MiXCR, keeping a single row per CDR3 protein. The table lists under 110,000 distinct CDR3 sequences, 10% to 15% of them singletons. This clonotype showed up just a few times.

Sample: whole blood, taken in connection with sensitization to the hapten diphenylcyclopropenone (DPC). The sequence derives from a woman between 45 and 60 years old with alopecia areata. Some clones in this sample may be carry-over from other donors' samples. The chain combines TRBV11-1 with TRBJ2-7; a possible D gene is TRBD2 (5 bases). The CDR3 coding sequence is TGTGCCAGCAGCATGGAGGCCTACGAGCAGTACTTC. Translated: CASSMEAYEQYF.